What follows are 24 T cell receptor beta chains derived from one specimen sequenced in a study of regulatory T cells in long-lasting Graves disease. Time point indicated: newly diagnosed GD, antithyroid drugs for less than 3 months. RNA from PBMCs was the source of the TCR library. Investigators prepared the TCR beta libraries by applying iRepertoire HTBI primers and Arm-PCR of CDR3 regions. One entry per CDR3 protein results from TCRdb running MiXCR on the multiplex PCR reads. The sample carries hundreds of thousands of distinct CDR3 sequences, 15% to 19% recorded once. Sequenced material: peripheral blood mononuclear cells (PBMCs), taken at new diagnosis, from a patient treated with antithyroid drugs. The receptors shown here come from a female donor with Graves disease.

In DNA form, the CDR3 reads TGTGCCAGCAGCCAAGAGTGGACAGCGAGCGAGCAGTACTTC. Protein sequence: CASSQEWTASEQYF. The chain couples TRBV3-1 to TRBJ2-7; maybe TRBD1 (6 bases). The ends were cut back, 0 bases at V and 6 bases at J, with 12 bases in the middle. Germline CDR1 and CDR2: LGHDT and YNNKEL (reference sequence). The CDR3 covers 14 residues.

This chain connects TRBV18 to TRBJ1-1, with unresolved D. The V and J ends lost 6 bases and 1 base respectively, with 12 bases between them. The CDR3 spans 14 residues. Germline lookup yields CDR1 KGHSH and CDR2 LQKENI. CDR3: CASSRGRGNTEAFF. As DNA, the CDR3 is TGTGCCAGCTCCCGCGGACGGGGGAACACTGAAGCTTTCTTT.

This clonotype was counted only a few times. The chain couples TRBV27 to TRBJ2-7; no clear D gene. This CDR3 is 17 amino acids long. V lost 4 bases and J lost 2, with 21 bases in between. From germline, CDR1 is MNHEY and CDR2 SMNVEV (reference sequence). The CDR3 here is CASSYPGPPLHPYEQYF. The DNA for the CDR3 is TGTGCCAGCAGTTACCCCGGGCCGCCACTCCACCCCTACGAGCAGTACTTC.

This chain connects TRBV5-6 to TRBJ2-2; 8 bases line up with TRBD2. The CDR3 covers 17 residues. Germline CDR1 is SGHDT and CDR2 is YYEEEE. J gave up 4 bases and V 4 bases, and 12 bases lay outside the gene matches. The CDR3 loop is CASSPVRGGRITGELFF. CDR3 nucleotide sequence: TGTGCCAGCAGCCCCGTCCGGGGGGGCAGGATCACCGGGGAGCTGTTTTTT.

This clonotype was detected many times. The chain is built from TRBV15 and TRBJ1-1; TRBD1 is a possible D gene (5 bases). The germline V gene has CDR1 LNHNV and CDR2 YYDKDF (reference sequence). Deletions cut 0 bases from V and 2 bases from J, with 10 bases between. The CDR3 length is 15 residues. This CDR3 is CATSRDRGTNTEAFF. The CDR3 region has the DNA TGTGCCACCAGCAGAGATCGAGGGACCAACACTGAAGCTTTCTTT.

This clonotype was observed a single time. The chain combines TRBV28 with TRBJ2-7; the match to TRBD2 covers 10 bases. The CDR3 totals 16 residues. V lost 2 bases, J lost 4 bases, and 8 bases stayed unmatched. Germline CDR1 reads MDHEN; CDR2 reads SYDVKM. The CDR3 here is CASSLPSGSFLYEQYF. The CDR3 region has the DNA TGTGCCAGCAGTTTACCTAGCGGGAGCTTTTTGTACGAGCAGTACTTC.

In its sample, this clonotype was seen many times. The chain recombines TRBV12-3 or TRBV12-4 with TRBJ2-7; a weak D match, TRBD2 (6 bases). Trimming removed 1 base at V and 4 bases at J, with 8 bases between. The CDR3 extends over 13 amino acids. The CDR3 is CASSLGGRYEQYF. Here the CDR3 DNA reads TGTGCCAGCAGTTTAGGGGGGAGGTACGAGCAGTACTTC.

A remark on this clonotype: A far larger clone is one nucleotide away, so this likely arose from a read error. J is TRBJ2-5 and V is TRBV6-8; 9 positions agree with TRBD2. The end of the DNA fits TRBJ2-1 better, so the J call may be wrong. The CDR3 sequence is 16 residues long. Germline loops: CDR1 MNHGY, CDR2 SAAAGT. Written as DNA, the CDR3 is TGTGCCATACATACCGGGGGGGCTAGCGGGAAGGATGAGCAGTTCTTC. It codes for CAIHTGGASGKDEQFF.

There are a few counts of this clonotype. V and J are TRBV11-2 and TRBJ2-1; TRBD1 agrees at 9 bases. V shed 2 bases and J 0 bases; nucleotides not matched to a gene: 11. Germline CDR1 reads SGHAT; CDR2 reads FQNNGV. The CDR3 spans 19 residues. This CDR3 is CASSLRDRGKKSSYNEQFF. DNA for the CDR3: TGTGCCAGCAGCTTAAGAGACAGGGGGAAGAAAAGCTCCTACAATGAGCAGTTCTTC.

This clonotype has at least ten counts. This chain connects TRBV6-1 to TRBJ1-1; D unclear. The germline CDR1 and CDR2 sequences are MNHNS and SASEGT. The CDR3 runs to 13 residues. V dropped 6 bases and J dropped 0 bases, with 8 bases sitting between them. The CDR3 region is CASRLQLNTEAFF. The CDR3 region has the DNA TGTGCCAGCAGACTACAGCTGAACACTGAAGCTTTCTTT.

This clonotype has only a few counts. This CDR3 reads CASSTRSAGTDTQYF. In DNA form, the CDR3 reads TGTGCCAGCAGTACCAGATCCGCGGGAACTGATACGCAGTATTTT. The V and J genes are TRBV6-1 and TRBJ2-3, with D perhaps matching TRBD2 (6 bases). V lost 5 bases and J lost 6, with 18 bases in between. The CDR3 loop spans 15 amino acids. Germline V gene lookup returns CDR1 MNHNS and CDR2 SASEGT.

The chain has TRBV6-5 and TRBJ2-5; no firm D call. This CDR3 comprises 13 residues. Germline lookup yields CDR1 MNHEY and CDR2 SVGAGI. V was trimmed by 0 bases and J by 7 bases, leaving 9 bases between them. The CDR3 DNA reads TGTGCCAGCAGTTACTCGGCCCTCGGGACCCAGTACTTC. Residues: CASSYSALGTQYF.

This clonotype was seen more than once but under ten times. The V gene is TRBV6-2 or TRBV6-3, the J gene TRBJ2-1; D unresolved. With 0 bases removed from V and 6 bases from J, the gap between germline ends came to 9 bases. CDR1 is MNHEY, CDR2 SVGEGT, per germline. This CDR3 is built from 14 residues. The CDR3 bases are TGTGCCAGCAGTTACTCGGGCCGTTTCAATGAGCAGTTCTTC. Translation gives CASSYSGRFNEQFF.

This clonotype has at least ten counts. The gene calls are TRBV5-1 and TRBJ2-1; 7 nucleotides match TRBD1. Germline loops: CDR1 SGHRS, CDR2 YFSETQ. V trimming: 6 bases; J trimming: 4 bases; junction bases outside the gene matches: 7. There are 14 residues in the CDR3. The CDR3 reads CASTRDSNYNEQFF. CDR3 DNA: TGCGCCAGCACCCGGGACAGCAATTACAATGAGCAGTTCTTC.

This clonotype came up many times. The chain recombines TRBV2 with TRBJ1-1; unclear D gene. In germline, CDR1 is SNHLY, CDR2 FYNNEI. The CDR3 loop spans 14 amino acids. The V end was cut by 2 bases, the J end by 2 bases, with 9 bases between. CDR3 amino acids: CASSERAVNTEAFF. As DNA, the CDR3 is TGTGCCAGCAGTGAAAGAGCGGTAAACACTGAAGCTTTCTTT. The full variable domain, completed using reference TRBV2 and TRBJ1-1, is EPEVTQTPSHQVTQMGQEVILRCVPISNHLYFYWYRQILGQKVEFLVSFYNNEISEKSEIFDDQFSVERPDGSNFTLKIRSTKLEDSAMYFCASSERAVNTEAFFGQGTRLTVV.

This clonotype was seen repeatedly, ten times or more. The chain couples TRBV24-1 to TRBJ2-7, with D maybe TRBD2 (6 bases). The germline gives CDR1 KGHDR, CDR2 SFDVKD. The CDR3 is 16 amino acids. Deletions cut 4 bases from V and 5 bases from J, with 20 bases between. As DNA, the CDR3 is TGTGCCACCAGTGACACCCTGACGGAGGGTCTGAACGAGCAGTACTTC. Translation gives CATSDTLTEGLNEQYF.

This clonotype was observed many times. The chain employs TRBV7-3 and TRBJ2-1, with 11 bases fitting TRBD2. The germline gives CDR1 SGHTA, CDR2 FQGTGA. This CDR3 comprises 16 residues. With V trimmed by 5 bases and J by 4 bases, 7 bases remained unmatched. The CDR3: CASSPISGRDYNEQFF. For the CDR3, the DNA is TGTGCCAGCAGCCCCATTAGCGGGAGGGATTACAATGAGCAGTTCTTC.

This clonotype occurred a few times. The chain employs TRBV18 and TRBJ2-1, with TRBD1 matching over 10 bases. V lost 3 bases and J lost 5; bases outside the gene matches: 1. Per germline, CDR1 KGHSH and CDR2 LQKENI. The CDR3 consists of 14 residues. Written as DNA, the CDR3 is TGTGCCAGCTCACCTGGGACAGGGGACAATGAGCAGTTCTTC. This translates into CASSPGTGDNEQFF.

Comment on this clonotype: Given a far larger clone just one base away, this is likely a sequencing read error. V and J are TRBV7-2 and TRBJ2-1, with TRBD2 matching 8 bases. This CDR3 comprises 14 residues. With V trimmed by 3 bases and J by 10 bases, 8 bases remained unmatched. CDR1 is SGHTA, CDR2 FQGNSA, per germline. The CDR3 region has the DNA TGTGCCAGCAGCTTCGAGCGGGGGACTTACGAGCAGTTCTTC. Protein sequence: CASSFERGTYEQFF.

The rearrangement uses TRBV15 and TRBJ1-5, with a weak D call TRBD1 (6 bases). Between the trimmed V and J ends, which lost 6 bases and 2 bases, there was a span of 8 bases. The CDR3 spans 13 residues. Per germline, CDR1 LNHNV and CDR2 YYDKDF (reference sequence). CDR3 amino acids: CATRGGGNQPQHF. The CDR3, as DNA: TGTGCCACCAGGGGGGGCGGCAATCAGCCCCAGCATTTT.

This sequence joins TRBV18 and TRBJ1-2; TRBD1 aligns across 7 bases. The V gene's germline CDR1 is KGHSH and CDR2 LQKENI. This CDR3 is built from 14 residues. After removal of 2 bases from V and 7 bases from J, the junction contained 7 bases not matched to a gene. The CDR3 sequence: CASSPGTDLSGYTF. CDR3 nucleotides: TGTGCCAGCTCACCAGGGACAGATCTATCTGGCTACACCTTC.

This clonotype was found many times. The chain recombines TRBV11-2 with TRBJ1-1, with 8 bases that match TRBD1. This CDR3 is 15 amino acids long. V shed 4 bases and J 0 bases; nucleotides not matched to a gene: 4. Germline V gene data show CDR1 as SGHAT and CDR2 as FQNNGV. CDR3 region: CASSYGQGMNTEAFF. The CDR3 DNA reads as TGTGCCAGCAGCTACGGACAGGGTATGAACACTGAAGCTTTCTTT.

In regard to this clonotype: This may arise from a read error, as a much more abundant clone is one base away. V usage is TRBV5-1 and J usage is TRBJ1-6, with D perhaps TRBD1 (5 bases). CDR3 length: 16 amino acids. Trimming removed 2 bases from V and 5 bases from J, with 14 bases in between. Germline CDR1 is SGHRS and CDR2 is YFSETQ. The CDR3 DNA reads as TGCGCCAGCAGCTTTACAGTGACAGAGAATAATTCACCCCTCCACTTT. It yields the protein CASSFTVTENNSPLHF.

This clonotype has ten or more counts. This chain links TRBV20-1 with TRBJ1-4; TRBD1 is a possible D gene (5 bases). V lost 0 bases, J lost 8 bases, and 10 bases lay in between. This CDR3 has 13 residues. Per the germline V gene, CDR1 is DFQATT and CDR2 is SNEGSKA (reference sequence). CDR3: CSARDEGTEKLFF. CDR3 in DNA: TGCAGTGCTAGAGATGAGGGGACGGAAAAACTGTTTTTT.